These T cell receptor beta chains were read from a single sample in a study of regulatory T cells in long-lasting Graves disease. TCRdb re-called the multiplex PCR reads through MiXCR, storing one row per CDR3 protein. The data hold about 660,000 distinct CDR3 sequences, with 25% to 35% observed a single time. This sample comprised peripheral blood mononuclear cells (PBMCs), obtained when the disease was refractory, from a patient treated with antithyroid drugs. The receptor source for this set is a female donor with Graves disease. Both conserved end residues are part of each CDR3. The D gene is left open where the match is weak. Some rows have no size entry. The others give once, few or many, or a class for an expanded clone.

J gene: TRBJ1-1
V gene: TRBV6-1
clone size: -
D gene: -
CDR3 DNA: TGTGCCAGCAGTGCCCAACAGGGTAACACTGAAGCTTTCTTT
CDR3 protein: CASSAQQGNTEAFF

J gene: TRBJ1-1
V gene: TRBV5-1
clone size: few
D gene: TRBD1
CDR3 DNA: TGCGCCAGCAGCCCGGGACAGATAGTGAACACTGAAGCTTTCTTT
CDR3 protein: CASSPGQIVNTEAFF

J gene: TRBJ2-2
V gene: TRBV6-1
clone size: -
D gene: -
CDR3 DNA: TGTGCCAGCAGACGACTTGACGGGGAGCTGTTTTTT
CDR3 protein: CASRRLDGELFF

J gene: TRBJ2-1
V gene: TRBV15
clone size: -
D gene: TRBD2
CDR3 DNA: TGTGCCACCAGCAGTTTGAGCGGGAGCTCCTACAATGAGCAGTTCTTC
CDR3 protein: CATSSLSGSSYNEQFF

J gene: TRBJ1-2
V gene: TRBV3-1
clone size: -
D gene: TRBD1
CDR3 DNA: TGTGCCAGCAGCCGGCGGACAGGACTGAACTATGGCTACACCTTC
CDR3 protein: CASSRRTGLNYGYTF

J gene: TRBJ1-2
V gene: TRBV30
clone size: few
D gene: -
CDR3 DNA: TGTGCCTGGAGTGCCAACCGACAATATGGCTACACCTTC
CDR3 protein: CAWSANRQYGYTF

J gene: TRBJ2-7
V gene: TRBV5-4
clone size: few
D gene: -
CDR3 DNA: TGTGCCAGCAGCTTAGGGGCAGCCTACTACGAGCAGTACTTC
CDR3 protein: CASSLGAAYYEQYF

J gene: TRBJ2-5
V gene: TRBV29-1
clone size: once
D gene: TRBD2
CDR3 DNA: TGCAGCGTTGAAGGACTAGCGGAAACCAACAAACAAGAGACCCAGTACTTC
CDR3 protein: CSVEGLAETNKQETQYF

J gene: TRBJ1-4
V gene: TRBV7-9
clone size: -
D gene: -
CDR3 DNA: TGTGCCAGCGGGGGACTCGACTACGAAAAACTGTTTTTT
CDR3 protein: CASGGLDYEKLFF

J gene: TRBJ2-1
V gene: TRBV2
clone size: -
D gene: -
CDR3 DNA: TGTGCCAGCACACCGGGACCTCTTTCCTACAATGAGCAGTTCTTC
CDR3 protein: CASTPGPLSYNEQFF

J gene: TRBJ1-2
V gene: TRBV6-1
clone size: many
D gene: -
CDR3 DNA: TGTGCCAGCAGTGGGACAGCTGATTCGGGCTACACCTTC
CDR3 protein: CASSGTADSGYTF

J gene: TRBJ2-7
V gene: TRBV11-2
clone size: few
D gene: TRBD1
CDR3 DNA: TGTGCCAGCAGCTTAGGGGACAGGACGGCTTACGAGCAGTACTTC
CDR3 protein: CASSLGDRTAYEQYF

J gene: TRBJ1-1
V gene: TRBV24-1
clone size: few
D gene: -
CDR3 DNA: TGTGCCACCCAAGACAGGAGCCATGAAGCTTTCTTT
CDR3 protein: CATQDRSHEAFF

J gene: TRBJ1-2
V gene: TRBV27
clone size: once
D gene: -
CDR3 DNA: TGTGCCAGCATGAAGCAGGGCGCTAACTATGGCTACACCTTC
CDR3 protein: CASMKQGANYGYTF

J gene: TRBJ2-4
V gene: TRBV28
clone size: -
D gene: -
CDR3 DNA: TGTGCCAGCAGTTCCTCAGGGGAGGAAAACATTCAGTACTTC
CDR3 protein: CASSSSGEENIQYF

J gene: TRBJ2-4
V gene: TRBV15
clone size: -
D gene: TRBD2
CDR3 DNA: TGTGCCACCAGCAGAGCGACTCTAGCGGGAGTGTTCTTGTCGGGAGACATTCAGTACTTC
CDR3 protein: CATSRATLAGVFLSGDIQYF

J gene: TRBJ2-7
V gene: TRBV10-3
clone size: -
D gene: -
CDR3 DNA: TGTGCCATCAGCAGGACCGCTCAGGCCGAGCAGTACTTC
CDR3 protein: CAISRTAQAEQYF

J gene: TRBJ1-1
V gene: TRBV6-1
clone size: -
D gene: TRBD1
CDR3 DNA: TGTGCCAGCCCTAAGCCGGGACAGTCGGGAAACACTGAAGCTTTCTTT
CDR3 protein: CASPKPGQSGNTEAFF

J gene: TRBJ2-7
V gene: TRBV12-3/TRBV12-4
clone size: few
D gene: -
CDR3 DNA: TGTGCCAGCAGTCCTAGCGAGAGCTCCTACGAGCAGTACTTC
CDR3 protein: CASSPSESSYEQYF

J gene: TRBJ2-7
V gene: TRBV19
clone size: -
D gene: -
CDR3 DNA: TGTGCCAGTAGTATCAGCGCTAAAGCGGACGAGCAGTACTTC
CDR3 protein: CASSISAKADEQYF

J gene: TRBJ1-5
V gene: TRBV29-1
clone size: -
D gene: -
CDR3 DNA: TGCAGCGTTGTGGCTGGGCAGGGAGTCGGTCAGCCCCAGCATTTT
CDR3 protein: CSVVAGQGVGQPQHF

J gene: TRBJ1-4
V gene: TRBV28
clone size: -
D gene: -
CDR3 DNA: TGTGCCAGCAGCACCGGGACTCCAGGTGAAAAACTGTTTTTT
CDR3 protein: CASSTGTPGEKLFF

J gene: TRBJ1-1
V gene: TRBV5-1
clone size: few
D gene: -
CDR3 DNA: TGCGCCAGCAGCTTGGGGCGACCAGGAATCGGGAACACTGAAGCTTTCTTT
CDR3 protein: CASSLGRPGIGNTEAFF